The present TCR beta chain was sequenced within a study of blood T cell repertoires in COVID-19. Study summary: Sources were T cells, B-cell-depleted T cells, or PBMCs; the material itself was cDNA or gDNA.

Assay used: immunoSEQ multiplex PCR; TCRdb lists only in-frame clones, some missing. The sample lists over 110,000 clones, roughly 84% occurring once. This TCR was sampled from a man between 60 and 75 years old with active or convalescent COVID-19. The sequenced sample was peripheral blood.

The CDR3 spells CSVGGQGPEAFF. The CDR3 DNA is TGCAGCGTGGGGGGACAGGGCCCTGAAGCTTTCTTT. The chain uses TRBV29-1 and TRBJ1-1; the match to TRBD1 covers 9 bases. The CDR3 covers 12 residues. V trimming: 6 bases; J trimming: 6 bases; junction bases outside the gene matches: 5. CDR1 and CDR2 from the germline V gene are SQVTM and ANQGSEA.